This TCR beta chain emerged from a study of early T cells in non-severe SARS-CoV-2 infection. This clonotype came up a few times. J was trimmed by 9 bases and V by 5 bases; bases with no gene match: 10. CDR1 and CDR2 (germline): MNHNY, SVGAGI (reference sequence). The CDR3 spans 15 residues. Attached unique molecular identifiers marked individual cDNA molecules. A single record per CDR3 protein comes from TCRdb applying MiXCR to the 5' RACE reads. Among about 83,000 distinct CDR3 sequences listed, roughly 12% were seen once. The sample was whole blood. The source of this sequence is an adult who was a healthcare worker with PCR-confirmed SARS-CoV-2 infection or an uninfected control (not recorded which). This chain links TRBV6-6 with TRBJ2-2; TRBD1 aligns across 9 bases. CDR3 residues: CASSKPGQGPRELFF. For the CDR3, the DNA is TGTGCCAGCAGTAAACCGGGACAGGGACCCAGGGAGCTGTTTTTT.